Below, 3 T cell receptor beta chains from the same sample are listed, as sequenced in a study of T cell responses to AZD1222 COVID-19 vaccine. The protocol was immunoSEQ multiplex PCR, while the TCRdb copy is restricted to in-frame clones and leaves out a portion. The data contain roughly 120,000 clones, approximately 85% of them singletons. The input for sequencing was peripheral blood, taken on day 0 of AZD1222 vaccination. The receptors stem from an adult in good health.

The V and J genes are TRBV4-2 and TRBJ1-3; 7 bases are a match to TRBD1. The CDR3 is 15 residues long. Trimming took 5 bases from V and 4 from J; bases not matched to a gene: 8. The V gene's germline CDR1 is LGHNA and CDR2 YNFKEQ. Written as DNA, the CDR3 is TGTGCCAGCAGCGTTGACAGGGTTAAGGGAAACACCATATATTTT. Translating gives CASSVDRVKGNTIYF.

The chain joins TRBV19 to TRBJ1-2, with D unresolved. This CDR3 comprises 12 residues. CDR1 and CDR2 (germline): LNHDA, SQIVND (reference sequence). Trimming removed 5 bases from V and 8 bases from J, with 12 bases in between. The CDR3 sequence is CASSWTDGGYTF. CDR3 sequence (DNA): TGTGCCAGTAGTTGGACGGATGGGGGCTACACCTTC.

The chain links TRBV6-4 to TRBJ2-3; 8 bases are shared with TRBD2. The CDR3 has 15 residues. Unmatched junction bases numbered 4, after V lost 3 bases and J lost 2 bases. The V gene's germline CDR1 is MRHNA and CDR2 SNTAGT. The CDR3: CASSESTSATDTQYF. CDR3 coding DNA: TGTGCCAGCAGTGAGTCGACTAGCGCCACAGATACGCAGTATTTT.